The next 23 T cell receptor beta chains were all read from a single sample in a study of T cells in Graves' hyperthyroidism and ophthalmopathy. RNA transcripts gave rise to amplified TCR beta CDR3 regions. The study used the HTBI primer set for a first-round RT-PCR of the TCR CDR3. TCRdb ran MiXCR on the multiplex PCR reads and lists one entry per CDR3 protein. The table has under 350,000 distinct CDR3 sequences, approximately 26% seen once. The material sequenced was blood. The origin of the receptors is a man aged 35 to 55 with Graves' hyperthyroidism that later progressed to Graves' ophthalmopathy.

This clonotype occurred many times. The V call is TRBV20-1, the J call TRBJ1-2; possibly TRBD1 for D (5 bases). The CDR3 is made up of 17 amino acids. Germline V gene sequence: CDR1 DFQATT, CDR2 SNEGSKA (reference sequence). The V and J ends lost 3 bases and 7 bases respectively, with 27 bases between them. The CDR3 spells CSASLPPGPPVKIGYTF. The CDR3 DNA reads as TGCAGTGCTAGCCTTCCCCCAGGGCCCCCGGTAAAGATTGGCTACACCTTC.

The V call is TRBV6-2 or TRBV6-3, the J call TRBJ2-7; 7 bases are a match to TRBD1. CDR1 and CDR2 from the germline V gene are MNHEY and SVGEGT. The CDR3 sequence is 15 residues long. The V segment lost 2 bases and the J segment 3 bases; nucleotides outside the gene matches: 7. Here the CDR3 reads CASSYLSTGIYEQYF. DNA of the CDR3: TGTGCCAGCAGTTACCTCTCGACAGGGATCTACGAGCAGTACTTC.

The chain joins TRBV12-3 or TRBV12-4 to TRBJ1-1; TRBD1 matches 10 bases. The CDR3 loop spans 15 amino acids. V shed 2 bases, J shed 7 bases, and the junction held 7 bases outside the gene matches. The CDR3 is CASSLLRDRGIEAFF. In nucleotides, the CDR3 is TGTGCCAGCAGTTTATTACGGGACAGGGGTATTGAAGCTTTCTTT.

This clonotype appeared a few times. V is TRBV24-1 and J is TRBJ2-5; possible D gene TRBD1, 6 bases. With 5 bases removed from V and 5 bases from J, the gap between germline ends came to 11 bases. CDR1 is KGHDR and CDR2 is SFDVKD in the germline V gene. The CDR3 runs to 13 residues. CDR3 nucleotide sequence: TGTGCCACCAGTGTGCACGGACAGGAGACCCAGTACTTC. Translating it yields CATSVHGQETQYF.

In this sample, this clonotype turned up many times. The chain has TRBV20-1 and TRBJ1-2; D not resolved. The CDR3 covers 14 residues. Germline V gene sequence: CDR1 DFQATT, CDR2 SNEGSKA (reference sequence). V lost 0 bases and J lost 2, with 10 bases in between. CDR3 in amino acids: CSARDPGQNYGYTF. CDR3 nucleotide sequence: TGCAGTGCTAGAGATCCCGGGCAGAACTATGGCTACACCTTC.

This chain links TRBV5-1 with TRBJ2-7, with 10 bases matching TRBD1. CDR1 is SGHRS, CDR2 YFSETQ, per germline. The CDR3 consists of 14 residues. J lost 5 bases, V lost 4 bases, and 6 bases had no gene match. The CDR3 bases are TGCGCCAGCAGCATGGACAGGGGGGTCGACGAGCAGTACTTC. It encodes CASSMDRGVDEQYF.

The chain combines TRBV19 with TRBJ1-1; D not certain. This CDR3 is 13 amino acids long. The germline V and J ends were trimmed by 5 bases and 4 bases, with 11 bases remaining between them. The germline V gene has CDR1 LNHDA and CDR2 SQIVND (reference sequence). This chain's CDR3 is CASSEGLGTEAFF. CDR3 DNA sequence: TGTGCCAGTAGTGAAGGCCTGGGCACTGAAGCTTTCTTT.

This clonotype has at least ten counts. The CDR3 region is CASTRDSLNQPQHF. In DNA form, the CDR3 reads TGTGCCAGCACCAGGGACAGCTTAAATCAGCCCCAGCATTTT. J is TRBJ1-5 and V is TRBV2; 7 bases map to TRBD1. Germline loops: CDR1 SNHLY, CDR2 FYNNEI. V was pared by 7 bases and J by 4 bases, with 7 bases of the junction left unmatched. The length of the CDR3 is 14 residues.

This clonotype was detected many times. V gene TRBV20-1 combines with J gene TRBJ1-2; TRBD1 matches 10 bases. The CDR3 is 14 residues long. Germline-derived CDR1 and CDR2 are DFQATT and SNEGSKA (reference sequence). After removal of 7 bases from V and 4 bases from J, the junction contained 9 bases not matched to a gene. The DNA for the CDR3 is TGCAGTGGAGGGACAGGGGATCGGGGCTATGGCTACACCTTC. It codes for CSGGTGDRGYGYTF.

In its sample, this clonotype was seen many times. The chain has TRBV28 and TRBJ1-2, with TRBD1 as a possible D gene (5 bases). CDR3 length equals 14 residues. V dropped 3 bases and J dropped 4 bases, with 12 bases sitting between them. Germline CDR1 MDHEN, CDR2 SYDVKM. The CDR3 nucleotides are TGTGCCAGCAGTTTCCTAGGGGATTCCTATGGCTACACCTTC. Translated, it gives CASSFLGDSYGYTF.

This clonotype was seen many times. One junction end disagrees with the germline gene, perhaps due to a read error. The chain combines TRBV6-1 with TRBJ2-6, with D tentatively TRBD1 (5 bases). The V gene's germline CDR1 is MNHNS and CDR2 SASEGT. The CDR3 length is 13 residues. The CDR3 here is CASTPFGANVLTF. CDR3 sequence (DNA): TGTGCCAGCACTCCTTTTGGGGCCAACGTCCTGACCTTC.

This chain links TRBV5-5 with TRBJ2-7; TRBD2 matches 11 bases. Looked up from germline, CDR1 is SGHKS and CDR2 is YYEKEE (reference sequence). Germline trimming cut 4 bases from V and 5 bases from J; bases unmatched to any gene: 8. The CDR3 length is 15 residues. CDR3 coding DNA: TGTGCCAGCAGCCATCCGGGACTAGCGGTGGACGAGCAGTACTTC. Translated: CASSHPGLAVDEQYF.

The sample holds many counts of this clonotype. V and J are TRBV29-1 and TRBJ1-5; 9 bases are a match to TRBD1. The CDR3 is 13 amino acids. CDR1 and CDR2 from the germline V gene are SQVTM and ANQGSEA. Losses at the gene ends were 6 bases for V and 3 bases for J; bases not matched to a gene: 3. The CDR3 sequence is CSVRTGANQPQHF. CDR3 DNA: TGCAGCGTACGGACAGGGGCCAATCAGCCCCAGCATTTT.

This clonotype has a count of ten or more. V gene TRBV2 combines with J gene TRBJ1-2, with D uncertain. V was trimmed by 4 bases and J by 5 bases, leaving 8 bases between them. The CDR3 sequence is 12 residues long. CDR1 and CDR2 (germline): SNHLY, FYNNEI. The CDR3: CASSGPLYGYTF. DNA for the CDR3: TGTGCCAGCAGTGGGCCCTTATATGGCTACACCTTC.

This clonotype was detected ten times or more. V is TRBV3-1 and J is TRBJ2-5; possible D gene TRBD1, 7 bases. The CDR3 consists of 14 residues. Germline CDR1 is LGHDT and CDR2 is YNNKEL (reference sequence). V was pared by 4 bases and J by 3 bases, with 12 bases between. The CDR3 coding sequence is TGTGCCAGCAGCCGCACAGGGGAGGAAGAGACCCAGTACTTC. As protein: CASSRTGEEETQYF.

This clonotype was seen at least ten times. V and J are TRBV29-1 and TRBJ2-7; 8 nucleotides agree with TRBD1. Losses at the gene ends were 6 bases for V and 2 bases for J; bases not matched to a gene: 6. CDR3 length: 13 amino acids. Germline CDR1 SQVTM, CDR2 ANQGSEA. The chain's CDR3 is CSVRGQGAYEQYF. The CDR3 DNA reads TGCAGCGTGCGAGGACAGGGCGCCTACGAGCAGTACTTC.

In its sample, this clonotype was seen many times. The chain links TRBV14 to TRBJ1-2; D uncertain. The CDR3 runs to 14 residues. Germline V gene data show CDR1 as SGHDN and CDR2 as FVKESK. Between the trimmed V and J ends, which lost 4 bases and 8 bases, there was a span of 17 bases. CDR3 residues: CASSRSSAHVGYTF. The CDR3 region has the DNA TGTGCCAGCAGCCGATCGTCCGCCCATGTCGGCTACACCTTC.

This clonotype was seen repeatedly, ten times or more. This sequence joins TRBV9 and TRBJ2-5, with D unresolved. This CDR3 is 14 amino acids long. V lost 1 base, J lost 5 bases, and 12 bases lay in between. Germline lookup yields CDR1 SGDLS and CDR2 YYNGEE. The CDR3 sequence: CASSVLGQLETQYF. CDR3 nucleotides: TGTGCCAGCAGCGTATTAGGGCAGCTGGAGACCCAGTACTTC.

There are many counts of this clonotype. The rearrangement joins TRBV6-1 to TRBJ1-2, with 9 positions matching TRBD1. Germline loops: CDR1 MNHNS, CDR2 SASEGT. The CDR3 length is 16 residues. V gave up 2 bases and J gave up 4 bases; unmatched junction bases: 8. The CDR3 sequence: CASSEPGQGRAYGYTF. The DNA of the CDR3 is TGTGCCAGCAGTGAACCGGGACAGGGTCGGGCCTATGGCTACACCTTC.

This clonotype was counted at least ten times. The genes are TRBV5-4 and TRBJ1-2, with a tentative D call TRBD1 (5 bases). Deletions cut 5 bases from V and 2 bases from J, with 16 bases between. Germline V lookup: CDR1 SGHNT, CDR2 YYREEE (reference sequence). The CDR3 consists of 15 residues. CDR3 nucleotides: TGTGCCAGCAGACATAATTGGGGGAACAACTATGGCTACACCTTC. Translated, it gives CASRHNWGNNYGYTF.

In its sample, this clonotype was seen many times. J is TRBJ2-4 and V is TRBV20-1; D may correspond to TRBD1 or TRBD2 (5 bases each). V lost 3 bases, J lost 7 bases, and 16 bases lay in between. This CDR3 is built from 14 residues. Per germline, CDR1 DFQATT and CDR2 SNEGSKA (reference sequence). The CDR3: CSASVDTRGNIQYF. DNA for the CDR3: TGCAGTGCTAGCGTGGACACCCGAGGGAACATTCAGTACTTC.

V and J are TRBV28 and TRBJ1-1; the D gene is possibly TRBD1 (6 bases). The CDR3 has 11 amino acids. Between the trimmed V and J ends, which lost 4 bases and 13 bases, there was a span of 13 bases. Germline CDR1 reads MDHEN; CDR2 reads SYDVKM. CDR3 sequence: CASSYREWVFF. The DNA for the CDR3 is TGTGCCAGCAGTTACAGGGAATGGGTTTTCTTT.

This clonotype was counted many times. V usage is TRBV6-5 and J usage is TRBJ2-7; 9 nucleotides agree with TRBD1. The CDR3 loop spans 13 amino acids. Germline V gene sequence: CDR1 MNHEY, CDR2 SVGAGI. V dropped 5 bases and J dropped 2; count of bases not matched to a gene: 1. CDR3 sequence reads: CASSRDRAYEQYF. Written as DNA, the CDR3 is TGTGCCAGCAGTAGGGACAGGGCCTACGAGCAGTACTTC.